This T cell receptor (beta chain) was captured in a study of T cell responses to AZD1222 COVID-19 vaccine. Overall study findings and caveats: Sampling that yielded the repertoires occurred only after the peak T cell response. Clonal diversity may have been underestimated in mostly white British donors. The study identified only five or six AZD1222 recipients as seropositive at baseline.

In regard to this clone: Its antigen is still unknown.

Pooled samples include second doses given at about 4 or 12 weeks. The germline V gene has CDR1 MDHEN and CDR2 SYDVKM. The CDR3 has 15 residues. The V gene lost 6 bases and the J gene lost 0 bases, with 11 bases spanning the gap. Here immunoSEQ multiplex PCR was the method, and the copy in TCRdb shows in-frame clones only, minus some. The sample records tens of thousands of clones, approximately 88% being singletons. Sequenced material: peripheral blood, taken 28 days after the second AZD1222 dose. V usage is TRBV28 and J usage is TRBJ1-4; tentatively, D is TRBD1 (5 bases). The receptor was isolated from an adult who received the AZD1222 COVID-19 vaccine. The CDR3 loop is CASRPETATNEKLFF. The CDR3 DNA reads as TGTGCCAGCAGGCCCGAGACAGCAACTAATGAAAAACTGTTTTTT.